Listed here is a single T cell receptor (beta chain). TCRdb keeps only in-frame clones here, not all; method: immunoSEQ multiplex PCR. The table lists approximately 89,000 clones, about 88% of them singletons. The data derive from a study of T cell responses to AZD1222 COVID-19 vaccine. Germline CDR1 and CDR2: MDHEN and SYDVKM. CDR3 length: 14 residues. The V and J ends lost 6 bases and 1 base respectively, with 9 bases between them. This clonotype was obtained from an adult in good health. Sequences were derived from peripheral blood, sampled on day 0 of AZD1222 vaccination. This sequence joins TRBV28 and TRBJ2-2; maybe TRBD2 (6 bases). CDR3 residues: CASRGTLNTGELFF. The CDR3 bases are TGTGCCAGCAGGGGGACTCTGAACACCGGGGAGCTGTTTTTT.